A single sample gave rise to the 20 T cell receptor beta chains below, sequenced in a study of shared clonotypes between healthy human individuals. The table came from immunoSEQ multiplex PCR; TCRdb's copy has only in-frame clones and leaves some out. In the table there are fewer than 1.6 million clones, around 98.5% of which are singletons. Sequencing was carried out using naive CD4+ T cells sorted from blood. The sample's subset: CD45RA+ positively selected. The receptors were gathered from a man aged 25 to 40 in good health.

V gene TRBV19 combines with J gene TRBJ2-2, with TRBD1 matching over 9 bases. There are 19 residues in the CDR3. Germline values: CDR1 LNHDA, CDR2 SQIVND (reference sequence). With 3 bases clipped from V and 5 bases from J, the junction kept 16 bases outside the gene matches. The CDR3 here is CASSIPGTGLQFRTGELFF. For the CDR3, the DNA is TGTGCCAGTAGTATCCCCGGGACAGGGCTACAATTCCGAACCGGGGAGCTGTTTTTT.

The DNA for the CDR3 is TGTGCCAGTAGTATCGGAGGGCCCATCGAGCAGTACTTC. Its protein product is CASSIGGPIEQYF. The rearrangement joins TRBV19 to TRBJ2-7; weak D call: TRBD2 (6 bases). The V end was cut by 3 bases, the J end by 6 bases, with 12 bases between. The length of the CDR3 is 13 residues. Germline CDR1 and CDR2: LNHDA and SQIVND (reference sequence). The full variable domain, rest sourced from reference TRBV19 and TRBJ2-7, is DGGITQSPKYLFRKEGQNVTLSCEQNLNHDAMYWYRQDPGQGLRLIYYSQIVNDFQKGDIAEGYSVSREKKESFPLTVTSAQKNPTAFYLCASSIGGPIEQYFGPGTRLTVT.

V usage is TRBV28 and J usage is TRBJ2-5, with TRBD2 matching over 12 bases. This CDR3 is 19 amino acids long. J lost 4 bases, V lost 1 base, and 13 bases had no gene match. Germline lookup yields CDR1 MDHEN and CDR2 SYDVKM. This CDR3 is CASSLSGLAGPSGGETQYF. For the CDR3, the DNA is TGTGCCAGCAGTTTATCGGGACTAGCGGGTCCTTCAGGTGGAGAGACCCAGTACTTC. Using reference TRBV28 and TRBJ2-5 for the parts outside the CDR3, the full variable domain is DVKVTQSSRYLVKRTGEKVFLECVQDMDHENMFWYRQDPGLGLRLIYFSYDVKMKEKGDIPEGYSVSREKKERFSLILESASTNQTSMYLCASSLSGLAGPSGGETQYFGPGTRLLVL.

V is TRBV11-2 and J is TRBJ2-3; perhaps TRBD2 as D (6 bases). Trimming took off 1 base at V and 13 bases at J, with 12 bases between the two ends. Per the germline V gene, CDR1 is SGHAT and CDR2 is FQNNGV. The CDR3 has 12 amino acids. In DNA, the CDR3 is TGTGCCAGCAGCTTAGTTCGAGAGCGGGAGTATTTT. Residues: CASSLVREREYF.

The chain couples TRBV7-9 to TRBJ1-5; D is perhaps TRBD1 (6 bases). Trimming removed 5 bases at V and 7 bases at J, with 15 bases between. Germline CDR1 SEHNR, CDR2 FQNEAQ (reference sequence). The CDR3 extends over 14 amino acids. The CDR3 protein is CASSGDRLYQPQHF. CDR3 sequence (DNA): TGTGCCAGCAGCGGAGACAGGTTGTACCAGCCCCAGCATTTT.

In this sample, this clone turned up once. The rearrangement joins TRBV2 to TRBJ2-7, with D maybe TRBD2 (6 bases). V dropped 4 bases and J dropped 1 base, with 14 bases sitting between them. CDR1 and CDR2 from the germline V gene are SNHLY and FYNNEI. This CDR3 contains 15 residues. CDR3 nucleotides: TGTGCCAGCAGTGTACGGGCGGGGCCTTCCTACGAGCAGTACTTC. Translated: CASSVRAGPSYEQYF.

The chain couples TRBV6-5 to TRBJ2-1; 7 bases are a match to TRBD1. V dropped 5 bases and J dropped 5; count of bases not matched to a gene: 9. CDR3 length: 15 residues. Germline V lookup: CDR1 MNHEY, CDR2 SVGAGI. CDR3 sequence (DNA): TGTGCCAGCAGTCCCGACAGGGCAATCAACAATGAGCAGTTCTTC. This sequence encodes CASSPDRAINNEQFF.

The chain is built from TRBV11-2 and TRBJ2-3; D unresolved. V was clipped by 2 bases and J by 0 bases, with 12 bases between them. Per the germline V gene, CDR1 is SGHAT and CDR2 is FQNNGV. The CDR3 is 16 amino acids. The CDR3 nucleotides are TGTGCCAGCAGCTTACGTCGGCTCACTAGCACAGATACGCAGTATTTT. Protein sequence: CASSLRRLTSTDTQYF.

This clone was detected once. CDR3 loop: CASSPLPLNIQYF. The CDR3 region has the DNA TGTGCCAGCTCACCACTGCCACTAAACATTCAGTACTTC. The V call is TRBV18, the J call TRBJ2-4; no definite D call. Looked up from germline, CDR1 is KGHSH and CDR2 is LQKENI. Trimming shortened V by 1 base and J by 6 bases, and 7 bases separated the two germline ends. This CDR3 is 13 amino acids long.

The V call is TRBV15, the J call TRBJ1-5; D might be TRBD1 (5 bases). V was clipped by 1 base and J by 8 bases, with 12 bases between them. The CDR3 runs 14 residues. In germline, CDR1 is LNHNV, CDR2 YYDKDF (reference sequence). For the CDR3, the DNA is TGTGCCACCAGCAGAGTTTCGGGGGTAAAGCCCCAGCATTTT. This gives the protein CATSRVSGVKPQHF.

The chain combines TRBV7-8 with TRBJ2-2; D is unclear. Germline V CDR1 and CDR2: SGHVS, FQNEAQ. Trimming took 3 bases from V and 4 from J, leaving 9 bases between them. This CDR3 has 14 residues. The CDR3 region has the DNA TGTGCCAGCAGCTTGCTTTCCCCCACCGGGGAGCTGTTTTTT. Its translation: CASSLLSPTGELFF.

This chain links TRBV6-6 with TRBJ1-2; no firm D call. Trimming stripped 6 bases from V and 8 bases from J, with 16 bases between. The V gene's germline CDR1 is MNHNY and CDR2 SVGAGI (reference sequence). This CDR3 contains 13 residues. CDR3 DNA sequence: TGTGCCAGCAGATTGGCGGACCGCCTGGGCTACACCTTC. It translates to CASRLADRLGYTF.

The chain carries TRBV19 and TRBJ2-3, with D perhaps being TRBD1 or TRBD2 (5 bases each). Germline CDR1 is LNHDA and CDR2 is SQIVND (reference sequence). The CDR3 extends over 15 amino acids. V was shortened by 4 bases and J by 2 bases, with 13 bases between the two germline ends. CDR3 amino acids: CASSTGDPTTDTQYF. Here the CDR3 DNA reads TGTGCCAGTAGTACCGGGGACCCAACCACAGATACGCAGTATTTT.

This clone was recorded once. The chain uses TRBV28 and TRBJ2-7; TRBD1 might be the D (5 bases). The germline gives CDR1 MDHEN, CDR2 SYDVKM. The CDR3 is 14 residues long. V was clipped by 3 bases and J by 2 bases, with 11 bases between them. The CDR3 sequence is CASSFSDTTYEQYF. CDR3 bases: TGTGCCAGCAGTTTTTCGGACACTACCTACGAGCAGTACTTC.

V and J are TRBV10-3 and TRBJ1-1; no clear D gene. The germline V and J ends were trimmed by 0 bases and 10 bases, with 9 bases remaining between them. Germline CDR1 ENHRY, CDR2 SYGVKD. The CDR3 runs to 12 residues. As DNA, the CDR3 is TGTGCCATCAGTGAGTCGACCCCCTCAGCTTTCTTT. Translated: CAISESTPSAFF.

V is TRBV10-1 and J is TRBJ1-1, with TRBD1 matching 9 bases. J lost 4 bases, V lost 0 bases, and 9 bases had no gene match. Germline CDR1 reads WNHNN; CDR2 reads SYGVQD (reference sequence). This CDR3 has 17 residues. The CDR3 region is CASSESRGTGRRTEAFF. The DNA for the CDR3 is TGCGCCAGCAGTGAGTCCCGCGGGACAGGGAGGCGCACTGAAGCTTTCTTT.

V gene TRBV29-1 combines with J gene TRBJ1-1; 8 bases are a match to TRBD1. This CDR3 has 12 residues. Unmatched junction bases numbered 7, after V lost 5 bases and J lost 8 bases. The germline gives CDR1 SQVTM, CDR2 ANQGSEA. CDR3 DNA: TGCAGCGTTCCATGGACAGGGACCGAAGCTTTCTTT. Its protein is CSVPWTGTEAFF.

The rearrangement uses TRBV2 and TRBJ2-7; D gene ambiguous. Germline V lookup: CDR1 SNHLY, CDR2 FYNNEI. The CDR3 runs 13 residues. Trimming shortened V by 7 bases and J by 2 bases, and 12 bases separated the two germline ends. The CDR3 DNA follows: TGTGCCAGCATATTACAGAGTCCCTACGAGCAGTACTTC. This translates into CASILQSPYEQYF.

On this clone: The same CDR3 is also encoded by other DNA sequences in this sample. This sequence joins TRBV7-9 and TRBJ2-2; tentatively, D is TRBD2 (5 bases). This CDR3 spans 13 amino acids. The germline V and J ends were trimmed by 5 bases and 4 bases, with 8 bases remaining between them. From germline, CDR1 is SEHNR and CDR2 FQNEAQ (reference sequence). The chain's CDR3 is CASSPEGTGELFF. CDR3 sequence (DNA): TGTGCCAGCAGCCCAGAGGGCACCGGGGAGCTGTTTTTT.

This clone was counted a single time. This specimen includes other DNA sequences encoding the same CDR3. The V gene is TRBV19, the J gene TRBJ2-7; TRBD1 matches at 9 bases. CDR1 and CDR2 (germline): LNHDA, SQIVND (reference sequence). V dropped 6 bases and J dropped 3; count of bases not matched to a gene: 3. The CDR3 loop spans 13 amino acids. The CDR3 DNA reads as TGTGCCAGTAGAAGGACAGGGGTCTACGAGCAGTACTTC. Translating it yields CASRRTGVYEQYF.